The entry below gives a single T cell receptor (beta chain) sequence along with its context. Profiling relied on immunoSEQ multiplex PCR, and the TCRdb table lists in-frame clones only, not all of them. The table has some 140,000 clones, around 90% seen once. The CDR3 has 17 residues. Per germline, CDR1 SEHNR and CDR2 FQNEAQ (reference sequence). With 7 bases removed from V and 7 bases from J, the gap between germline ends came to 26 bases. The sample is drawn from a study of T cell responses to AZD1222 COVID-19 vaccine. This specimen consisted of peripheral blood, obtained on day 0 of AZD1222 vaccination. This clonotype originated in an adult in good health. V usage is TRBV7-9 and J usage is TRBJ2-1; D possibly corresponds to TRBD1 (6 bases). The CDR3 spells CASNSDRGGTTWNEQFF. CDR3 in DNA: TGTGCCAGCAACTCCGACCGAGGGGGTACAACTTGGAATGAGCAGTTCTTC. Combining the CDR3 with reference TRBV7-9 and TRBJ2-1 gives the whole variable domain DTGVSQNPRHKITKRGQNVTFRCDPISEHNRLYWYRQTLGQGPEFLTYFQNEAQLEKSRLLSDRFSAERPKGSFSTLEIQRTEQGDSAMYLCASNSDRGGTTWNEQFFGPGTRLTVL.